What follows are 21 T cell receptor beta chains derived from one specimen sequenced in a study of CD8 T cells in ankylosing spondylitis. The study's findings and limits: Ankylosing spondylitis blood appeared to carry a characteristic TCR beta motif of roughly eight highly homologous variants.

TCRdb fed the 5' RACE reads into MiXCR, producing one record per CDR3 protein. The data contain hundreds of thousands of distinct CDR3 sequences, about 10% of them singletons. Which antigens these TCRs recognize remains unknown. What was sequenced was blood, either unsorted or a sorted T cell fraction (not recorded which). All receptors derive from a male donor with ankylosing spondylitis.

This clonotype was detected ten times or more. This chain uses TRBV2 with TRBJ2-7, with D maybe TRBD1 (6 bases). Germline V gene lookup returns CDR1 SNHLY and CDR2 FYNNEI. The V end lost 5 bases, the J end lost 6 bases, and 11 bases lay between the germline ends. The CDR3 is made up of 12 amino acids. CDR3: CASSPRGREQYF. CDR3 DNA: TGTGCCAGCAGTCCCAGGGGACGCGAGCAGTACTTC.

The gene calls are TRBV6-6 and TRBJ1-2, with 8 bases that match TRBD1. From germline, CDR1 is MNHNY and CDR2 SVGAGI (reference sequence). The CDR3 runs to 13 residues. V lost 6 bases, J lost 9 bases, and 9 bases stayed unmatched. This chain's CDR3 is CASREGQAVRYTF. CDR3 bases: TGTGCCAGCAGAGAGGGACAGGCTGTACGCTACACCTTC.

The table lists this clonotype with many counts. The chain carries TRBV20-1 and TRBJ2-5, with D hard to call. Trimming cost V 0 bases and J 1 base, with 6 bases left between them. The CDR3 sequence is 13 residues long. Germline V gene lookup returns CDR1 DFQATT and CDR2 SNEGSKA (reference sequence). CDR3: CSARDRVQETQYF. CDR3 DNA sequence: TGCAGTGCTAGAGATCGGGTCCAAGAGACCCAGTACTTC.

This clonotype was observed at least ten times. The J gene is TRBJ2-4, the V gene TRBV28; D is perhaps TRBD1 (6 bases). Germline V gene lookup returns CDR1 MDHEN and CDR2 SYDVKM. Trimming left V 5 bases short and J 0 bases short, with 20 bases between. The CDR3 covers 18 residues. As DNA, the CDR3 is TGTGCCAGCAGTGACCAGTCCCCGGGACAATTAGCCAAAAACATTCAGTACTTC. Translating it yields CASSDQSPGQLAKNIQYF.

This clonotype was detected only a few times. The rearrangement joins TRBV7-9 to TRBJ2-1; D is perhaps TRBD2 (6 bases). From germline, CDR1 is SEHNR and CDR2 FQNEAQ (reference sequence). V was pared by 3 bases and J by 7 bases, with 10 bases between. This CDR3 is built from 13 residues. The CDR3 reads CASSFSGRNEQFF. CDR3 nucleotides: TGTGCCAGCAGCTTCAGTGGGAGGAATGAGCAGTTCTTC.

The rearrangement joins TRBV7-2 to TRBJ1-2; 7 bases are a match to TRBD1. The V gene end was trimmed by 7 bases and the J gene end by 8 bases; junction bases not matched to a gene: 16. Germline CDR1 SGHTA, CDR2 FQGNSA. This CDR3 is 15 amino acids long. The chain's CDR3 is CASNPTLQGRDGYTF. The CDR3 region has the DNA TGTGCCAGCAACCCCACTTTACAGGGGCGAGACGGCTACACCTTC.

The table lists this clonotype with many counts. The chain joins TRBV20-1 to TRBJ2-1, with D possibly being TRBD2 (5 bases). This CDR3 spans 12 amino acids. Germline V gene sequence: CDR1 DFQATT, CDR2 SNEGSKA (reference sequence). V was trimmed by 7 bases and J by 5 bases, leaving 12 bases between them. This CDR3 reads CSGGRDNNEQFF. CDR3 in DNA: TGCAGTGGTGGTCGGGATAACAATGAGCAGTTCTTC.

This CDR3 reads CASTLSRDSGSGANVLTF. The CDR3 nucleotides are TGTGCCAGCACTCTCTCCCGGGACAGTGGCTCTGGGGCCAACGTCCTGACTTTC. This chain uses TRBV28 with TRBJ2-6; 7 bases line up with TRBD1. The J segment lost 0 bases and the V segment lost 7 bases, leaving 12 bases of the junction unmatched. Germline CDR1 reads MDHEN; CDR2 reads SYDVKM. This CDR3 is built from 18 residues.

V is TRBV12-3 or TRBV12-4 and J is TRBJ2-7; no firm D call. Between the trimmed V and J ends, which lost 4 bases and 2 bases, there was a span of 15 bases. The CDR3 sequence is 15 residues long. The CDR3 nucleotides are TGTGCCAGCAGTTCGGACGCCACCCGACCCTACGAGCAGTACTTC. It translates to CASSSDATRPYEQYF.

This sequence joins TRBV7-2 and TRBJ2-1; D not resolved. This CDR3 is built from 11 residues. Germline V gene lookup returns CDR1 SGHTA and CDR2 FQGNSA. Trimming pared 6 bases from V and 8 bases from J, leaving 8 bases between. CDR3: CASRLYYEQFF. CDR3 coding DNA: TGTGCCAGCAGATTGTACTATGAGCAGTTCTTC.

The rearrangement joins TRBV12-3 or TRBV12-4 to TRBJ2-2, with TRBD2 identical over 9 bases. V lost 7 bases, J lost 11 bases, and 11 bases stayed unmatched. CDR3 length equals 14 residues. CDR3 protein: CASTPRLAANELFF. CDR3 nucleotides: TGTGCCAGCACCCCGAGACTAGCGGCGAACGAGCTGTTTTTT.

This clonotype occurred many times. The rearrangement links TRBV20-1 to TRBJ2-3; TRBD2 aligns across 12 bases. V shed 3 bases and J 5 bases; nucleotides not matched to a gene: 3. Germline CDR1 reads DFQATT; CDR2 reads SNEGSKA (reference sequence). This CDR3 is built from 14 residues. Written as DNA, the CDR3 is TGCAGTGCTAGTCGACTAGCGGGAGTAGATACGCAGTATTTT. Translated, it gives CSASRLAGVDTQYF.

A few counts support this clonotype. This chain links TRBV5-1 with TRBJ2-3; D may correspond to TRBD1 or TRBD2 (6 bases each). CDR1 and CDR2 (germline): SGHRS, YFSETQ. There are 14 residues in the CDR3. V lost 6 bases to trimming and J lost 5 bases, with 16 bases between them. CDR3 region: CASTPGHGGDTQYF. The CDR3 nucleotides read TGCGCCAGCACCCCGGGACACGGGGGAGATACGCAGTATTTT.

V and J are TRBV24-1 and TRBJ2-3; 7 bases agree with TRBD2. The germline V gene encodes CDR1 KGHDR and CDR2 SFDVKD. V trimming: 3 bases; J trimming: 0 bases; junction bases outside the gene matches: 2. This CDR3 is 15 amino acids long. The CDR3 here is CATSDRTRSTDTQYF. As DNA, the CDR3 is TGTGCCACCAGTGATCGGACTAGGAGCACAGATACGCAGTATTTT.

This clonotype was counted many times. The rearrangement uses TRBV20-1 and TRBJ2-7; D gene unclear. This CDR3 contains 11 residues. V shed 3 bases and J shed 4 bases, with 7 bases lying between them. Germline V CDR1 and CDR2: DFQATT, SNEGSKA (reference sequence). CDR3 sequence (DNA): TGCAGTGCTAGCCTTTATTACGAGCAGTACTTC. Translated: CSASLYYEQYF.

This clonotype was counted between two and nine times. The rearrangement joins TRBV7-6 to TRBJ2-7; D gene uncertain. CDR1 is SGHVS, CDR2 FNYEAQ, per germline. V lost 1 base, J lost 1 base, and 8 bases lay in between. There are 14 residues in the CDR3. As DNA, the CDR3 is TGTGCCAGCAGCTTAGATATGGCTTCCTACGAGCAGTACTTC. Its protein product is CASSLDMASYEQYF.

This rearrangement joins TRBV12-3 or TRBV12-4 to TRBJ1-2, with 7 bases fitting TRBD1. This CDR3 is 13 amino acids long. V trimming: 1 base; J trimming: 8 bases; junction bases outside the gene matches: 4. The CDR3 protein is CASSLEQGLGYTF. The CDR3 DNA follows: TGTGCCAGCAGTTTAGAACAGGGGCTCGGCTACACCTTC.

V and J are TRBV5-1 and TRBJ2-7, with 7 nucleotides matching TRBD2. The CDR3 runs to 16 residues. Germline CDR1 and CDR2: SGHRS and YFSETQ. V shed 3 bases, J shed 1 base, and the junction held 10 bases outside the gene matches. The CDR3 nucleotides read TGCGCCAGCAGCTCCCATCTGAGCGGGGCGTCCTACGAGCAGTACTTC. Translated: CASSSHLSGASYEQYF.

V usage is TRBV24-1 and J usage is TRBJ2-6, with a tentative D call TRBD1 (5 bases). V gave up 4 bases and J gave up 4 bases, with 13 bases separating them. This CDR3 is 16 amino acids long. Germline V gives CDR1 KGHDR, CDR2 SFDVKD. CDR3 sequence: CATSDPGQSGANVLTF. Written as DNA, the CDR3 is TGTGCCACCAGTGACCCCGGACAATCGGGGGCCAACGTCCTGACTTTC.

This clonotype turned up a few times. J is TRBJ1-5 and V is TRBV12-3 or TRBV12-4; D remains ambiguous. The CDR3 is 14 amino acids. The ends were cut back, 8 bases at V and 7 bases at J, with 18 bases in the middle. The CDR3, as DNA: TGTGCCAGCGGGCTTCGTGTAGGCGGACAGCCCCAGCATTTT. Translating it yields CASGLRVGGQPQHF.

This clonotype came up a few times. CDR3 amino acids: CATSDWTGPNSYNEQFF. The CDR3, as DNA: TGTGCCACCAGTGATTGGACAGGACCTAACTCCTACAATGAGCAGTTCTTC. The chain couples TRBV24-1 to TRBJ2-1; TRBD1 matches at 7 bases. This CDR3 contains 17 residues. Germline values: CDR1 KGHDR, CDR2 SFDVKD. Germline trimming cut 2 bases from V and 0 bases from J; bases unmatched to any gene: 6.